This TCR beta chain appears in the sequencing data of a study of blood T cell repertoires in COVID-19. V shed 0 bases, J shed 10 bases, and the junction held 2 bases outside the gene matches. Germline loops: CDR1 LGHDT, CDR2 YNNKEL (reference sequence). The CDR3 loop spans 13 amino acids. Clones were read by immunoSEQ multiplex PCR, and TCRdb kept only the in-frame ones, dropping some. The repertoire consists of some 260,000 clones, with approximately 80% occurring once and the leading ten covering under 4.5%. The sequence was collected from a woman between 40 and 50 years old with active or convalescent COVID-19. This chain connects TRBV3-1 (or the pseudogene TRBV3-2) to TRBJ2-1; 8 nucleotides agree with TRBD1. What was sequenced was peripheral blood. In DNA, the CDR3 is TGTGCCAGCAGCCAAGATCGACAGGGGGAGCAGTTCTTC. It is translated as CASSQDRQGEQFF.